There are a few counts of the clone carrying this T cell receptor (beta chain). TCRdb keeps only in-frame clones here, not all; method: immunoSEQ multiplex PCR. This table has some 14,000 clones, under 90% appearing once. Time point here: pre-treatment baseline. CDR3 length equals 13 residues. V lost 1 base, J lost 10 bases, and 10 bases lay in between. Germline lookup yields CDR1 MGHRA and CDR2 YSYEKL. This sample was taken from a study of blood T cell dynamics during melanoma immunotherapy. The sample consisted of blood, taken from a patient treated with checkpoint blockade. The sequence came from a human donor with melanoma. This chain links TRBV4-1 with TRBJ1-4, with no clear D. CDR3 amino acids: CASSQGGLGKLFF. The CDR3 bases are TGCGCCAGCAGCCAAGGGGGTCTTGGAAAACTGTTTTTT.